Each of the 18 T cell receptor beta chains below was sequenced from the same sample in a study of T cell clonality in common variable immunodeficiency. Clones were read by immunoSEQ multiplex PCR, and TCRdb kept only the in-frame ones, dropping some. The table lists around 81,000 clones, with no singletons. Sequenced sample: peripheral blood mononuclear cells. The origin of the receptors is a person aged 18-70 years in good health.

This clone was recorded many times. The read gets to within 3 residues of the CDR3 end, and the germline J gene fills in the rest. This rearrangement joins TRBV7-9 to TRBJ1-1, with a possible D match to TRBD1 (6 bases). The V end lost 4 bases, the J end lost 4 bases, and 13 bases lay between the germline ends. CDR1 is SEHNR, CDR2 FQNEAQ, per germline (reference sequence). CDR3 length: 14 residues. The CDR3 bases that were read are TGTGCCAGCAGCTACCAGGGGAGGGCCACTGAA. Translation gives CASSYQGRATE. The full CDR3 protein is CASSYQGRATEAFF. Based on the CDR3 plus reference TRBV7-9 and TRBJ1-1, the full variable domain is DTGVSQNPRHKITKRGQNVTFRCDPISEHNRLYWYRQTLGQGPEFLTYFQNEAQLEKSRLLSDRFSAERPKGSFSTLEIQRTEQGDSAMYLCASSYQGRATEAFFGQGTRLTVV.

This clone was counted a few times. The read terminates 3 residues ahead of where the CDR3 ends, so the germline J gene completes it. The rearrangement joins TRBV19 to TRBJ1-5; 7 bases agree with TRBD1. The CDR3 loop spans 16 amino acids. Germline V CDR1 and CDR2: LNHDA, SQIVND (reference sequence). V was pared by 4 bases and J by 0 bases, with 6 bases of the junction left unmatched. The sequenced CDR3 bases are TGTGCCAGTAGTAAAAACGGACAGGTTAGCAATCAGCCC. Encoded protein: CASSKNGQVSNQP. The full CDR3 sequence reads CASSKNGQVSNQPQHF.

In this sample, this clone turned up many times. The CDR3 sequence is CASSLLGTGDFFSTDTQYF. Partial CDR3 DNA: TGTGCCAGCAGTTTACTTGGGACAGGGGATTTCTTTAGCACAGATACG. The V and J genes are TRBV28 and TRBJ2-3; 10 nucleotides align to TRBD1. Read sequence stops 3 residues before the CDR3 end, and the germline J gene provides the missing end. CDR1 and CDR2 (germline): MDHEN, SYDVKM. V was pared by 2 bases and J by 0 bases, with 11 bases of the junction left unmatched. The CDR3 extends over 19 amino acids.

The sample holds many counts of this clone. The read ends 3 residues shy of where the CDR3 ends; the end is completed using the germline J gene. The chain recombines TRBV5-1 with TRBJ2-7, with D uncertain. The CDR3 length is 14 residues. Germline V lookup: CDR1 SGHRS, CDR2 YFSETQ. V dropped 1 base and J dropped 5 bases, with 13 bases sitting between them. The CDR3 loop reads CASSLTSERDEQYF. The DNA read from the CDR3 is TGCGCCAGCAGCTTGACCTCGGAGCGCGACGAG. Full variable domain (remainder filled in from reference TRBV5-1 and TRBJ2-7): KAGVTQTPRYLIKTRGQQVTLSCSPISGHRSVSWYQQTPGQGLQFLFEYFSETQRNKGNFPGRFSGRQFSNSRSEMNVSTLELGDSALYLCASSLTSERDEQYFGPGTRLTVT.

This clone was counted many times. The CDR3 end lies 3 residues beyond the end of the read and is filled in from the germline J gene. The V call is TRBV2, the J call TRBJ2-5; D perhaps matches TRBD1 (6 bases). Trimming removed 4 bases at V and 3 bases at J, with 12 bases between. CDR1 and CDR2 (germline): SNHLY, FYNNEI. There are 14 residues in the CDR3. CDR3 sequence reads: CASSGTYREETQYF. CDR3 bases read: TGTGCCAGCAGTGGGACATACAGGGAAGAGACC.

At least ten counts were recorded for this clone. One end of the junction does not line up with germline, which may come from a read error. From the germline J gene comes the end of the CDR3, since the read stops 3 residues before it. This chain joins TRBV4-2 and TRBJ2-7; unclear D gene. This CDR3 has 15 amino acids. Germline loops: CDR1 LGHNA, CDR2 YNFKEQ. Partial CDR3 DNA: TGCGCCAGCAGCCAAGCCCTCGGAACGGGTTACGAG. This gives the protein CASSQALGTGYE. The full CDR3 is CASSQALGTGYEQYF.

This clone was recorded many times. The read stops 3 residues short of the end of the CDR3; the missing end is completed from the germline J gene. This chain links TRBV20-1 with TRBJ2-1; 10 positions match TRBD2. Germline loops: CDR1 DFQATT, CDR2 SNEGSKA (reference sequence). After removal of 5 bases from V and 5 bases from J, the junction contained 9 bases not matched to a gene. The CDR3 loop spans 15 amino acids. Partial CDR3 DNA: TGCAGTGCTCGGCCTCTCACTAGCGGGAACAATGAG. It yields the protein CSARPLTSGNNE. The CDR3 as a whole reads CSARPLTSGNNEQFF.

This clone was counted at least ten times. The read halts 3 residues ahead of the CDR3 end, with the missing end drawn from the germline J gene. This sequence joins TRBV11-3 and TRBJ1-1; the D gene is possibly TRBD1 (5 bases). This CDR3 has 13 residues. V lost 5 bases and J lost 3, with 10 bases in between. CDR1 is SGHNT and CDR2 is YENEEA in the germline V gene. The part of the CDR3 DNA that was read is TGTGCCAGCAGCGCTGGGGCGGACACTGAA. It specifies CASSAGADTE. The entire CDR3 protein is CASSAGADTEAFF.

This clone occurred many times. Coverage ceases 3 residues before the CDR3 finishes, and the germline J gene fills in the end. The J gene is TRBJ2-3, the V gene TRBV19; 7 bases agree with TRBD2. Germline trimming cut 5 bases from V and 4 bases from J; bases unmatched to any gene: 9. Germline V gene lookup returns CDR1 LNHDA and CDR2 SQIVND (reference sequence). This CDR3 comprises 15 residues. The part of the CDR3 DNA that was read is TGTGCCAGTAGTGGCGGCGGGAGCCCCCCAGATACG. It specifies CASSGGGSPPDT. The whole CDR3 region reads CASSGGGSPPDTQYF.

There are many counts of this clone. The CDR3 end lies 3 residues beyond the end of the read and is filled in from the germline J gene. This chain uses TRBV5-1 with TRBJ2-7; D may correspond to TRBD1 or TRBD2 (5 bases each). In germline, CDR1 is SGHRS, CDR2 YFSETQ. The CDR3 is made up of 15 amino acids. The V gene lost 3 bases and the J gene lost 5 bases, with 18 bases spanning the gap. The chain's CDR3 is CASSWRQRGVNEQYF. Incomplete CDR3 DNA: TGCGCCAGCAGCTGGCGTCAAAGGGGAGTCAACGAG. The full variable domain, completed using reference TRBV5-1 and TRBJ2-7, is KAGVTQTPRYLIKTRGQQVTLSCSPISGHRSVSWYQQTPGQGLQFLFEYFSETQRNKGNFPGRFSGRQFSNSRSEMNVSTLELGDSALYLCASSWRQRGVNEQYFGPGTRLTVT.

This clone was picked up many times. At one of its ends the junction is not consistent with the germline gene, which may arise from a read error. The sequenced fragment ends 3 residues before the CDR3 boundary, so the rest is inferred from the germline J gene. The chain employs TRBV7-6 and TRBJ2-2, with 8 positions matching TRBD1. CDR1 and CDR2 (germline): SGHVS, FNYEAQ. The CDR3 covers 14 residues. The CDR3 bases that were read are TGTGCCAGCAAGACAGGGGAATACACCGGAGAG. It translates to CASKTGEYTGE. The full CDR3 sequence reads CASKTGEYTGELFF.

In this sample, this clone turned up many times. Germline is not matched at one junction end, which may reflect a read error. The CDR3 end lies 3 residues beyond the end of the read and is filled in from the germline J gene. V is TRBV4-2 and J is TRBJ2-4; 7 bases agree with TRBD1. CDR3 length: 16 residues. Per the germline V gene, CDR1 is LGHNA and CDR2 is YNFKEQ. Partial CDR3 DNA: TGCGCCAGCAGCCAAGAGGGTCAGGGGGTAGGTGGCATT. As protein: CASSQEGQGVGGI. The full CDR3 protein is CASSQEGQGVGGIQYF.

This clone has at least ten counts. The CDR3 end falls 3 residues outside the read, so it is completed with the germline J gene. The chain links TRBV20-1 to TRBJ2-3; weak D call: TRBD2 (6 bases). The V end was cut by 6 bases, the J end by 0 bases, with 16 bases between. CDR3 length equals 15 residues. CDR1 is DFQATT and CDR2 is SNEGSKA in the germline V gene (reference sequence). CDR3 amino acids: CSAQNLARSTDTQYF. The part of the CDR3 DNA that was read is TGCAGTGCCCAGAATCTAGCGAGGAGCACAGATACG.

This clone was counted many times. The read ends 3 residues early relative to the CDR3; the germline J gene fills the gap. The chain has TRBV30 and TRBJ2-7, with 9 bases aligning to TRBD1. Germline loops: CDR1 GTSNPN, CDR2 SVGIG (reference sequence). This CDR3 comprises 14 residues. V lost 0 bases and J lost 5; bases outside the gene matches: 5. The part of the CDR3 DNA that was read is TGTGCCTGGAGTGTTATCGGGACAGGGAACGAG. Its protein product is CAWSVIGTGNE. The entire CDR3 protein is CAWSVIGTGNEQYF.

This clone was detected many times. The CDR3 sequence is CSASPHVVPADQPQHF. CDR3 bases read: TGCAGTGCTAGCCCCCATGTTGTCCCGGCGGATCAGCCC. The chain links TRBV20-1 to TRBJ1-5; D is undetermined. The read ends 3 residues before the CDR3 terminus; that terminus is restored from the germline J gene. The V end was cut by 3 bases, the J end by 5 bases, with 20 bases between. Germline-derived CDR1 and CDR2 are DFQATT and SNEGSKA (reference sequence). There are 16 residues in the CDR3.

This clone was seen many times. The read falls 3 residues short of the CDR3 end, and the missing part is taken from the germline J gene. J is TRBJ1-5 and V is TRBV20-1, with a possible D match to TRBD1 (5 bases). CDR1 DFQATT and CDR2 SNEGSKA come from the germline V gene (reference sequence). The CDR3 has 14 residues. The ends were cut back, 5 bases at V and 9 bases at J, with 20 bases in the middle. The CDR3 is CSACPRMGGGPQHF. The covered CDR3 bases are TGCAGTGCTTGCCCAAGAATGGGGGGTGGGCCC.

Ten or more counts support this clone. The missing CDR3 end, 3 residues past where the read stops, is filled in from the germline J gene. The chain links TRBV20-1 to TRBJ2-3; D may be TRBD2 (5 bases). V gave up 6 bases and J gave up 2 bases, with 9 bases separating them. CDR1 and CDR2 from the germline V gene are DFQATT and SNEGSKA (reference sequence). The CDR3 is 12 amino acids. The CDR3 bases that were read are TGCAGTGCCCCGGGGTACACAGATACG. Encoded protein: CSAPGYTDT. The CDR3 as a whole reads CSAPGYTDTQYF.

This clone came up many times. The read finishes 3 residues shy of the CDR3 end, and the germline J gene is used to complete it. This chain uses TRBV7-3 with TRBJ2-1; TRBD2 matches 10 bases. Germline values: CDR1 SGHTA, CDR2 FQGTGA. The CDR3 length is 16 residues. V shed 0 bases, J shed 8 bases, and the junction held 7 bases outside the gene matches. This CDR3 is CASSLTGSGRAHEQFF. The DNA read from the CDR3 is TGTGCCAGCAGCTTAACGGGAAGCGGGAGGGCCCATGAG.